This TCR beta chain was sequenced during a study of CD8 T cells in Susac syndrome. The sequenced target, TCR beta, came from blood CD8+ and CD4+ T cells. TEMRA cells were enriched by FACS, while CD8+ and CD4+ T cells were obtained through a negative isolation that was performed magnetically. From germline, CDR1 is SNHLY and CDR2 FYNNEI. There are 11 residues in the CDR3. V was shortened by 6 bases and J by 4 bases, with 4 bases between the two germline ends. RNA amounts of about 0.5 to 1 ug underwent reverse transcription with random hexamers. TCRdb analysed the immunoSEQ multiplex PCR reads with MiXCR anew, one entry per CDR3 protein. The table lists more than 70,000 distinct CDR3 sequences, roughly 91% of them singletons, with under 0.65% in the top ten.

This TCR came from a human donor with multiple sclerosis. The chain has TRBV2 and TRBJ2-1; D not certain. Sequenced input: CD8+ T cells from PBMCs. CDR3 sequence: CASRVYNEQFF. CDR3 DNA: TGTGCCAGCAGGGTTTACAATGAGCAGTTCTTC.